This entry lists 29 T cell receptor beta chains sequenced from one sample in a study of beta chain features in type 1 diabetes. Findings and caveats of the study: There was a moderate but significant shortening of TCRB CDR3s in all four CD4+ subsets of Type 1 diabetes patients.

Of the isolated RNA, all was reverse transcribed, and so the sequenced material was expressed TCRB transcripts. Assay: immunoSEQ multiplex PCR; the TCRdb copy retains only in-frame clones and omits some. The table records fewer than 300,000 clones, approximately 10% of them present only once. These receptors are not linked to any known antigen. Sequences were obtained from naive CD4+ T cells from blood. These TCRs come from a man aged 25 to 40 with type 1 diabetes.

This clone was seen a handful of times. The chain couples TRBV29-1 to TRBJ1-1, with a possible D match to TRBD1 (5 bases). V shed 5 bases and J shed 6 bases, with 22 bases lying between them. Germline V lookup: CDR1 SQVTM, CDR2 ANQGSEA. This CDR3 comprises 15 residues. The CDR3 nucleotides are TGCAGCGTTCAGAAAAGTCTGTGGCAGGGCCCTGAAGCTTTCTTT. Its translation: CSVQKSLWQGPEAFF.

This clone was picked up a small number of times. This sequence joins TRBV29-1 and TRBJ1-2, with D maybe TRBD1 (6 bases). The CDR3 is 13 residues long. Trimming took 5 bases from V and 2 from J, leaving 12 bases between them. The germline V gene has CDR1 SQVTM and CDR2 ANQGSEA. The CDR3 loop reads CSVLSDRNYGYTF. CDR3 coding DNA: TGCAGCGTTCTCTCGGACAGAAACTATGGCTACACCTTC.

J is TRBJ1-1 and V is TRBV5-1; D remains ambiguous. This CDR3 has 14 amino acids. Between the trimmed V and J ends, which lost 4 bases and 4 bases, there was a span of 14 bases. Germline CDR1 is SGHRS and CDR2 is YFSETQ. In nucleotides, the CDR3 is TGCGCCAGCAGCCCCCAGGACTTCGTCACTGAAGCTTTCTTT. It codes for CASSPQDFVTEAFF. Full variable domain (missing parts from reference TRBV5-1 and TRBJ1-1): KAGVTQTPRYLIKTRGQQVTLSCSPISGHRSVSWYQQTPGQGLQFLFEYFSETQRNKGNFPGRFSGRQFSNSRSEMNVSTLELGDSALYLCASSPQDFVTEAFFGQGTRLTVV.

This clone was observed a few times. One end of the junction does not line up with germline, which may come from a read error. The genes are TRBV28 and TRBJ1-5, with a weak D call TRBD1 (6 bases). The CDR3 covers 11 residues. Germline CDR1 is MDHEN and CDR2 is SYDVKM. The CDR3: CTGGLGQPQHF. CDR3 bases: TGCACGGGGGGCTTGGGGCAGCCCCAGCATTTT.

The chain has TRBV28 and TRBJ2-7, with D perhaps TRBD1 (6 bases). CDR1 is MDHEN, CDR2 SYDVKM, per germline. The CDR3 runs 12 residues. CDR3 nucleotides: TGTGCAACAGGGCGTCGGGTCTACGAGCAGTACTTC. This gives the protein CATGRRVYEQYF.

This clone occurred a few times. This chain connects TRBV28 to TRBJ1-2; tentative D call: TRBD1 (6 bases). This CDR3 spans 17 amino acids. V lost 3 bases, J lost 1 base, and 18 bases lay in between. Germline CDR1 is MDHEN and CDR2 is SYDVKM. The CDR3 DNA follows: TGTGCCAGCAGTTTTCCCGGGACAAGAGGGGATAACTATGGCTACACCTTC. Translated, it gives CASSFPGTRGDNYGYTF.

This clone was picked up a small number of times. The rearrangement links TRBV7-2 to TRBJ2-1, with 9 bases fitting TRBD2. V shed 5 bases and J 6 bases; nucleotides not matched to a gene: 17. The length of the CDR3 is 18 residues. The germline CDR1 and CDR2 sequences are SGHTA and FQGNSA. The CDR3 region has the DNA TGTGCCAGCAGCCGACCCCCGGAAGAGGCTAGCGGGGTCAATGAGCAGTTCTTC. Amino acids: CASSRPPEEASGVNEQFF.

The J gene is TRBJ2-3, the V gene TRBV7-3; TRBD2 matches at 13 bases. From germline, CDR1 is SGHTA and CDR2 FQGTGA. The CDR3 has 15 amino acids. After removal of 5 bases from V and 4 bases from J, the junction contained 3 bases not matched to a gene. In nucleotides, the CDR3 is TGTGCCAGCAGCCTCACTAGCGGGGGGGCAGATACGCAGTATTTT. The encoded protein is CASSLTSGGADTQYF.

The rearrangement links TRBV13 to TRBJ2-7; 7 bases agree with TRBD1. V trimming: 6 bases; J trimming: 4 bases; junction bases outside the gene matches: 21. CDR3 length equals 18 residues. Per the germline V gene, CDR1 is PRHDT and CDR2 is FYEKMQ (reference sequence). The CDR3 reads CASSSTTSWAGGRYEQYF. The CDR3 DNA reads TGTGCCAGCAGTTCAACGACCTCATGGGCAGGGGGTCGATACGAGCAGTACTTC.

Only a few counts were recorded for this clone. V and J are TRBV5-4 and TRBJ2-2; D unclear. Trimming removed 2 bases from V and 5 bases from J, with 10 bases in between. CDR1 is SGHNT and CDR2 is YYREEE in the germline V gene (reference sequence). This CDR3 is built from 14 residues. CDR3 in amino acids: CASSFQAWTGELFF. As DNA, the CDR3 is TGTGCCAGCAGCTTTCAGGCGTGGACCGGGGAGCTGTTTTTT.

In DNA form, the CDR3 reads TGTGCCAGCAGCTTAGGTCAAATGAACACTGAAGCTTTCTTT. It yields the protein CASSLGQMNTEAFF. The V call is TRBV11-2, the J call TRBJ1-1; D is unclear. The V gene's germline CDR1 is SGHAT and CDR2 FQNNGV. V was cut by 1 base and J by 0 bases, with 6 bases left in between. This CDR3 has 14 residues.

This chain uses TRBV2 with TRBJ1-5; D is ambiguous. The length of the CDR3 is 14 residues. The V gene's germline CDR1 is SNHLY and CDR2 FYNNEI. The V and J ends lost 1 base and 6 bases respectively, with 10 bases between them. The CDR3 bases are TGTGCCAGCAGTGAAGAACAATTTGGTCAGCCCCAGCATTTT. It specifies CASSEEQFGQPQHF.

CDR3 loop: CASSPSGANTDTQYF. In DNA, the CDR3 is TGCGCCAGCAGCCCTAGCGGGGCAAACACAGATACGCAGTATTTT. The chain links TRBV5-1 to TRBJ2-3; 9 bases line up with TRBD2. Germline V lookup: CDR1 SGHRS, CDR2 YFSETQ. V shed 4 bases, J shed 2 bases, and the junction held 5 bases outside the gene matches. The CDR3 consists of 15 residues.

In its sample, this clone was seen a few times. The chain has TRBV18 and TRBJ1-1, with no clear D. V was trimmed by 2 bases and J by 3 bases, leaving 7 bases between them. CDR3 length: 13 residues. In germline, CDR1 is KGHSH, CDR2 LQKENI. CDR3 in amino acids: CASSPNSHTEAFF. The CDR3 bases are TGTGCCAGCTCACCAAACAGTCACACTGAAGCTTTCTTT.

This clone was seen a handful of times. The chain uses TRBV30 and TRBJ2-1, with 8 bases lining up with TRBD2. In germline, CDR1 is GTSNPN, CDR2 SVGIG (reference sequence). The CDR3 is 14 amino acids. V gave up 4 bases and J gave up 0 bases; unmatched junction bases: 2. This CDR3 is CAWTGGASYNEQFF. Here the CDR3 DNA reads TGTGCCTGGACCGGGGGGGCCTCCTACAATGAGCAGTTCTTC.

This clone was detected only a few times. The gene calls are TRBV28 and TRBJ1-6; TRBD1 matches 7 bases. Germline V lookup: CDR1 MDHEN, CDR2 SYDVKM. The CDR3 contains 14 residues. V shed 7 bases and J 8 bases; nucleotides not matched to a gene: 8. Written as DNA, the CDR3 is TGTGCCAGCACCACCGGGCAGGGGGATTCACCCCTCCACTTT. Translation: CASTTGQGDSPLHF.

V is TRBV30 and J is TRBJ1-5; D may be TRBD1 (6 bases). This CDR3 spans 17 amino acids. Trimming left V 1 base short and J 0 bases short, with 16 bases between. Germline V CDR1 and CDR2: GTSNPN, SVGIG (reference sequence). The CDR3 loop is CAWSALRGQHSNQPQHF. The CDR3 bases are TGTGCCTGGAGTGCCCTACGAGGACAGCATAGCAATCAGCCCCAGCATTTT. Complete variable domain (other parts from reference TRBV30 and TRBJ1-5): SQTIHQWPATLVQPVGSPLSLECTVEGTSNPNLYWYRQAAGRGLQLLFYSVGIGQISSEVPQNLSASRPQDRQFILSSKKLLLSDSGFYLCAWSALRGQHSNQPQHFGDGTRLSIL.

This clone was observed a handful of times. The chain has TRBV28 and TRBJ2-3; D is uncertain. This CDR3 spans 11 amino acids. Germline V gene data show CDR1 as MDHEN and CDR2 as SYDVKM. V lost 8 bases to trimming and J lost 5 bases, with 8 bases between them. CDR3 protein: CASDSLDTQYF. The CDR3 bases are TGTGCCAGCGATAGCTTAGATACGCAGTATTTT. Variable domain in full (rest from reference TRBV28 and TRBJ2-3): DVKVTQSSRYLVKRTGEKVFLECVQDMDHENMFWYRQDPGLGLRLIYFSYDVKMKEKGDIPEGYSVSREKKERFSLILESASTNQTSMYLCASDSLDTQYFGPGTRLTVL.

The V and J genes are TRBV4-3 and TRBJ1-1; 8 bases agree with TRBD1. CDR3 length equals 15 residues. V lost 5 bases to trimming and J lost 1 base; unmatched junction nucleotides: 6. Germline V lookup: CDR1 LGHNA, CDR2 YSLEER. The CDR3 DNA is TGCGCCAGCAGCACCCACAGGGGGGGGAACACTGAAGCTTTCTTT. This codes for CASSTHRGGNTEAFF.

This clone was seen just once. Within the sample, other DNA sequences also encode this same CDR3. The chain couples TRBV4-3 to TRBJ2-2, with D possibly matching TRBD1 (6 bases). The CDR3 is made up of 14 amino acids. The germline V gene has CDR1 LGHNA and CDR2 YSLEER. Deletions cut 0 bases from V and 6 bases from J, with 8 bases between. In DNA, the CDR3 is TGCGCCAGCAGCCAAGAGACAGGATCCGGGGAGCTGTTTTTT. Translated: CASSQETGSGELFF.

This rearrangement joins TRBV2 to TRBJ2-1; 11 bases map to TRBD1. The V and J ends lost 6 bases and 4 bases, in that order; junction bases with no gene match: 2. Germline lookup yields CDR1 SNHLY and CDR2 FYNNEI. This CDR3 region has 14 residues. This CDR3 reads CASRGTGGYNEQFF. Written as DNA, the CDR3 is TGTGCCAGCAGAGGGACAGGGGGATACAATGAGCAGTTCTTC.

CDR3 sequence (DNA): TGTGCCAGCAGGAAGGACAGGTTATCGACTGGCTACACCTTC. Residues: CASRKDRLSTGYTF. The rearrangement links TRBV7-2 to TRBJ1-2; 7 bases align to TRBD1. Germline loops: CDR1 SGHTA, CDR2 FQGNSA. The CDR3 covers 14 residues. V gave up 6 bases and J gave up 7 bases; unmatched junction bases: 11.

Only a few counts were recorded for this clone. The chain is built from TRBV7-2 and TRBJ1-1; tentatively, D is TRBD1 (5 bases). CDR3 length: 15 residues. Trimming took off 5 bases at V and 4 bases at J, with 17 bases between the two ends. In germline, CDR1 is SGHTA, CDR2 FQGNSA. The CDR3 nucleotides read TGTGCCAGCAGCCGGACACGGCTTAGAGGCACTGAAGCTTTCTTT. It is translated as CASSRTRLRGTEAFF.

This clone was counted only a few times. V and J are TRBV14 and TRBJ2-7; no clear D. Germline V CDR1 and CDR2: SGHDN, FVKESK. V was shortened by 4 bases and J by 4 bases, with 14 bases between the two germline ends. CDR3 length: 14 residues. The CDR3 spells CASSPEIISYEQYF. The CDR3 coding sequence is TGTGCCAGCAGCCCCGAGATAATATCATACGAGCAGTACTTC.

In its sample, this clone was seen a few times. The V call is TRBV11-2, the J call TRBJ1-5; the D is unclear. The germline V gene encodes CDR1 SGHAT and CDR2 FQNNGV. V shed 3 bases and J shed 0 bases, with 9 bases lying between them. The CDR3 spans 15 residues. CDR3 nucleotide sequence: TGTGCCAGCAGCTTGAGTCCTTATAGCAATCAGCCCCAGCATTTT. Translating gives CASSLSPYSNQPQHF. The full variable domain, completed using reference TRBV11-2 and TRBJ1-5, is EAGVAQSPRYKIIEKRQSVAFWCNPISGHATLYWYQQILGQGPKLLIQFQNNGVVDDSQLPKDRFSAERLKGVDSTLKIQPAKLEDSAVYLCASSLSPYSNQPQHFGDGTRLSIL.

The chain carries TRBV7-9 and TRBJ1-1; maybe TRBD1 (5 bases). Germline V lookup: CDR1 SEHNR, CDR2 FQNEAQ (reference sequence). Trimming removed 2 bases at V and 1 base at J, with 11 bases between. The length of the CDR3 is 15 residues. The DNA for the CDR3 is TGTGCCAGCAGCTTAAGGCAGGGATGGAACACTGAAGCTTTCTTT. It is translated as CASSLRQGWNTEAFF.

This clone was counted only a few times. The rearrangement joins TRBV4-2 to TRBJ1-1; D ambiguous. Germline values: CDR1 LGHNA, CDR2 YNFKEQ. Trimming cost V 4 bases and J 1 base, with 7 bases left between them. The CDR3 loop spans 13 amino acids. CDR3 region: CASSRGSNTEAFF. The CDR3 nucleotides read TGTGCCAGCAGCCGAGGGTCGAACACTGAAGCTTTCTTT.

V and J are TRBV11-2 and TRBJ2-5; TRBD2 matches at 7 bases. Germline values: CDR1 SGHAT, CDR2 FQNNGV. The V segment lost 5 bases and the J segment 2 bases; nucleotides outside the gene matches: 5. CDR3 size: 14 residues. CDR3 nucleotide sequence: TGTGCCAGCAGCCCCCGACTAGCACAAGAGACCCAGTACTTC. This gives the protein CASSPRLAQETQYF. The variable domain in full, with the rest retrieved from reference TRBV11-2 and TRBJ2-5, is EAGVAQSPRYKIIEKRQSVAFWCNPISGHATLYWYQQILGQGPKLLIQFQNNGVVDDSQLPKDRFSAERLKGVDSTLKIQPAKLEDSAVYLCASSPRLAQETQYFGPGTRLLVL.

This clone has more than one count but fewer than ten. This chain links TRBV4-2 with TRBJ2-3; TRBD2 aligns across 8 bases. V shed 0 bases and J 6 bases; nucleotides not matched to a gene: 14. The length of the CDR3 is 18 residues. The V gene's germline CDR1 is LGHNA and CDR2 YNFKEQ. The CDR3 spells CASSQDLASGHRGDTQYF. The CDR3 region has the DNA TGTGCCAGCAGCCAAGATTTGGCTAGCGGGCACCGAGGGGATACGCAGTATTTT.